The count of the clone carrying this T cell receptor (beta chain) is one. Study processing details: Reference gene primer amplification gave nucleated cell count estimates. The repertoire was sequenced with immunoSEQ multiplex PCR; TCRdb's copy has only in-frame clones and lacks some. V, J and clone size are those of that table, while D and trimming were read from the DNA. The table records about 100,000 clones, approximately 84% of them present only once. The data belong to a study of blood T cell repertoires in COVID-19. Study in general: Acute and convalescent COVID-19 samples came from the United States, Italy and Spain. The analysed material was cDNA or gDNA that came from T cells, B-cell-depleted T cells, or PBMCs.

The V and J ends lost 10 bases and 3 bases respectively, with 19 bases between them. The CDR3 runs to 14 residues. Germline-derived CDR1 and CDR2 are SGHRS and YFSETQ. Sequenced sample: peripheral blood. The chain has TRBV5-1 and TRBJ2-5, with D perhaps TRBD2 (5 bases). This clonotype originated in a man in his thirties or forties in a cohort sampled during active COVID-19. The CDR3 loop reads CAGARASREETQYF. The DNA of the CDR3 is TGCGCCGGCGCGCGGGCGAGCCGAGAAGAGACCCAGTACTTC.